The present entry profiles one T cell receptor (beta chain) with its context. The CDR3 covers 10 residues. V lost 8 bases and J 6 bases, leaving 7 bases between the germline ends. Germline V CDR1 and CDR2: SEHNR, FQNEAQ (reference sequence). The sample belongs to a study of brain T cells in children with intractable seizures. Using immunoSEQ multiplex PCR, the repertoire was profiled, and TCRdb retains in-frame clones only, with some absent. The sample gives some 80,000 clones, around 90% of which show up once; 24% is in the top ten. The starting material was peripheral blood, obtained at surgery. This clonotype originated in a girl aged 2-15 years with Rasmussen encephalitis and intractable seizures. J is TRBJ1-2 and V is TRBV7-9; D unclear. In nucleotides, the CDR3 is TGTGCCAGCCTGTCGGATGGCTACACCTTC. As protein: CASLSDGYTF.